This T cell receptor beta chain emerged from a study of T-cell reconstitution after alpha-beta-depleted transplantation in children. This clonotype was picked up a small number of times. Unique molecular identifiers were incorporated when the TCRbeta library was constructed. TCRdb used MiXCR to reprocess the PCR reads, holding one entry per CDR3 protein. The profile shows around 240,000 distinct CDR3 sequences, over 9.5% of them singletons. The sample was PBMCs from the stem cell graft donor, taken from the stem cell graft. This clonotype was sampled from a human donor who donated a stem cell graft to a child with SCID.

The CDR3 region has the DNA TGTGCCACCGGACAGGTAGCCGAGCAGTACTTC. Its protein is CATGQVAEQYF. The rearrangement uses TRBV6-6 and TRBJ2-7, with TRBD1 matching over 7 bases. V lost 10 bases to trimming and J lost 6 bases; unmatched junction nucleotides: 6. CDR1 MNHNY and CDR2 SVGAGI come from the germline V gene (reference sequence). The CDR3 extends over 11 amino acids.